This is a list of T cell receptor beta chains from one sample in a study of CD8 T cells in ankylosing spondylitis. One entry per CDR3 protein, called by TCRdb with MiXCR from the 5' RACE reads. This table has a few hundred thousand distinct CDR3 sequences, about a fifth appearing once. Sequenced: blood, either unsorted or a sorted T cell fraction (not recorded which). The receptor source for this set is a male donor with ankylosing spondylitis. Both conserved end residues are trimmed from each CDR3.

V gene: TRBV6-7
CDR3 protein: ASRVGQPPNTEAF

V gene: TRBV20-1
CDR3 protein: SARDWGLEDETQY

V gene: TRBV4-1
CDR3 protein: ASSQFSGTKDEQF

V gene: TRBV20-1
CDR3 protein: SASWTPGGYT

V gene: TRBV19
CDR3 protein: ASSMNPRSGRAPEQF

V gene: TRBV4-1
CDR3 protein: ASSLFGGFGDTQY

V gene: TRBV20-1
CDR3 protein: SAQRDTNTGELF

V gene: TRBV27
CDR3 protein: ASSPGRGRAEAF

V gene: TRBV7-3
CDR3 protein: ASSPTRRGRGDTQY

V gene: TRBV18
CDR3 protein: ASSQRTGEAF

V gene: TRBV7-7
CDR3 protein: ASSRGQVTGELF

V gene: TRBV7-2
CDR3 protein: ASSLSAGLNTGELF

V gene: TRBV20-1
CDR3 protein: SARPDRGIDSPLH

V gene: TRBV12-3/TRBV12-4
CDR3 protein: ASSLTGVGQPQH

V gene: TRBV13
CDR3 protein: ASSLGTTSGSDEQF

V gene: TRBV12-3/TRBV12-4
CDR3 protein: ASSLDRMNTGELF

V gene: TRBV6-5
CDR3 protein: ASSYGGRAYEQY

V gene: TRBV5-1
CDR3 protein: ASSPINGRAWETQY

V gene: TRBV4-1
CDR3 protein: ASSLGLAGVGEQY

V gene: TRBV4-2
CDR3 protein: ASSQDYGSGRASNTGELF

V gene: TRBV5-3
CDR3 protein: ASSLATASGANVLT

V gene: TRBV25-1
CDR3 protein: ASAHTRWGGSYNEQF

V gene: TRBV7-2
CDR3 protein: ASSPQTGWGEAF

V gene: TRBV20-1
CDR3 protein: SALSADTQY

V gene: TRBV27
CDR3 protein: TSTPLAGGNEQF

V gene: TRBV5-1
CDR3 protein: ASSWASGIEDTQY

V gene: TRBV12-3/TRBV12-4
CDR3 protein: ASKGHGSYEQY

V gene: TRBV6-1
CDR3 protein: ASSDPGGVAGYETQY

V gene: TRBV4-2
CDR3 protein: ASSQDRATSGYNEQF

V gene: TRBV28
CDR3 protein: ASSLPRQDHEPQH

V gene: TRBV20-1
CDR3 protein: SARAAGVQETQY

V gene: TRBV20-1
CDR3 protein: SASSGYTDTQY

V gene: TRBV5-6
CDR3 protein: ASSWWGRPTGELF

V gene: TRBV7-2
CDR3 protein: ASSASTGGAGELF

V gene: TRBV25-1
CDR3 protein: ASSDHQKSYEQY

V gene: TRBV7-2
CDR3 protein: ASSSAAGRKLF

V gene: TRBV19
CDR3 protein: ASSGTRGTEAF

V gene: TRBV20-1
CDR3 protein: SARGLQGSDSPLH

V gene: TRBV5-1
CDR3 protein: ASSLDHLAGGPLKTDTQY

V gene: TRBV24-1
CDR3 protein: ATSDHRGLAGGGEQF

V gene: TRBV29-1
CDR3 protein: SASGLAYEQY

V gene: TRBV29-1
CDR3 protein: SVEEEGGYTSGITYEQY

V gene: TRBV20-1
CDR3 protein: SALGTGNTEAF

V gene: TRBV20-1
CDR3 protein: SARLDSRGETQY

V gene: TRBV2
CDR3 protein: ASSAETKNIQY

V gene: TRBV7-2
CDR3 protein: ASSRERGREQY

V gene: TRBV4-3
CDR3 protein: ASSPMTSGRPDTQY

V gene: TRBV9
CDR3 protein: ASSSRYTYNEQF

V gene: TRBV5-1
CDR3 protein: ASTLVAGTSYEQY

V gene: TRBV6-5
CDR3 protein: ASSYFGMDNEQF

V gene: TRBV12-3/TRBV12-4
CDR3 protein: ASSLVSLNNEQF